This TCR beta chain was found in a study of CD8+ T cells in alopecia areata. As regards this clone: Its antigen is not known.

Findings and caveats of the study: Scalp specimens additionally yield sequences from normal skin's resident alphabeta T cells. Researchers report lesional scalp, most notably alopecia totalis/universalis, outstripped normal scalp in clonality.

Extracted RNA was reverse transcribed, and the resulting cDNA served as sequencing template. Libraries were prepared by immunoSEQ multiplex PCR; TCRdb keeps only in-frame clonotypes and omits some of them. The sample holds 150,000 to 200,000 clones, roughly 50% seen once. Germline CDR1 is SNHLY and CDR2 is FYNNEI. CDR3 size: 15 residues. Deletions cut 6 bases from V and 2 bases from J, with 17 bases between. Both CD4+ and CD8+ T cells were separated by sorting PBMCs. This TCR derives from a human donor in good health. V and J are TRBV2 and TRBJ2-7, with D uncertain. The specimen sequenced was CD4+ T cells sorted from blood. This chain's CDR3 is CASRPGRTRTYEQYF. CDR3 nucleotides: TGTGCCAGCAGGCCGGGCCGAACTCGTACCTACGAGCAGTACTTC.